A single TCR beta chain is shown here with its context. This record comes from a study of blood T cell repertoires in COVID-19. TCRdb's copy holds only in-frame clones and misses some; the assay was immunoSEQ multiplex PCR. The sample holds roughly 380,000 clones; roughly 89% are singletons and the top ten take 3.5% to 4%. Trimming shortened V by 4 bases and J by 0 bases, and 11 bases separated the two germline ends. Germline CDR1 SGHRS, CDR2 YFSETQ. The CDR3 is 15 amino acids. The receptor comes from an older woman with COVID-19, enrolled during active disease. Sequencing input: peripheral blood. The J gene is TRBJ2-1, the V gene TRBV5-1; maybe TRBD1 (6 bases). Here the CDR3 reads CASSPTGSSYNEQFF. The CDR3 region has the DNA TGCGCCAGCAGCCCAACAGGGAGCTCCTACAATGAGCAGTTCTTC.